This T cell receptor beta chain was captured by sequencing in a study of blood T cell repertoires in COVID-19 (dated by TCRdb to 2020 to 2021). About the full investigation: Collaborator samples came from the United States, Italy and Spain and covered acute and convalescent phases of COVID-19. The dataset comprised deeply sampled blood TCRbeta repertoires from subjects exposed to, actively infected with, or recovered from COVID-19. Sample metadata almost always included a de-identified subject ID, COVID-19 status, age in years and sex. The samples were drawn from the first 160 participants of the ongoing ImmuneRACE study and from over 950 subjects provided by 6 global collaborators. HLA class I and class II types, where available, came from metadata supplied by the sample provider rather than from assay-based typing. The repertoires were made available in a free public database intended to serve as a resource for research on the immune response to SARS-CoV-2. The prospective study material was composed of cDNA or gDNA derived from T cells, B-cell-depleted T cells, or PBMCs. The investigation overall reported the following: The amount of clinical and demographic metadata varied by source and participant and was provided uncurated.

The CDR3 contains 16 residues, cysteine and phenylalanine counted. Only the CDR3 portion is preserved as DNA: 48 bases, with reading frame beginning at the first base. The germline V gene specifies MNHNS as CDR1 and SASEGT as CDR2. V is pared back by 2 bases and J by 2 bases, with 12 bases lying between the germline termini. For this clone: The antigen it recognizes is unknown. Per-nucleotide qualities are absent, and no much larger clonotype sits a single base away.

Each collaborating institution followed its own protocols to collect whole blood in K2EDTA tubes. For TCRbeta analysis, collaborators shipped samples as frozen whole blood, isolated PBMCs, or DNA extracted from either of those sample types. TCRbeta CDR3 regions were amplified from genomic DNA using the immunoSEQ Assay, a bias-controlled multiplex PCR. Turning to the authors' computational methods: Within the assay, amplification of reference gene primers was used to estimate how many nucleated cells each sample contained. To quantify the absolute abundance of each unique TCRbeta CDR3 rearrangement, sequence reads were collapsed and filtered. For each sample, productive Simpson clonality was calculated as the square root of Simpson's diversity index across productive rearrangements. The clones in this table, taken by TCRdb from immuneACCESS, are in-frame only. Not every clone is retained; where verified, under half of the shortfall comes from an unresolved V gene, and the cause of the rest is unknown. V, J and clone size were drawn from that table, and D and trimming were deduced from the DNA. Here the sample has more than 95,000 clones; approximately 72% occur a single time. The ten most abundant clones make up 19% of the sample.

This clonotype was sampled from a woman in her 70s with acute or convalescent COVID-19. Sequenced sample: peripheral blood. This chain joins TRBV6-1 to TRBJ1-4; perhaps TRBD1 is the D gene, with 5 bases matching. Here is the DNA: TGTGCCAGCAGTGAATTCGGGGGGGTGACTAATGAAAAACTGTTTTTT. The resulting protein is CASSEFGGVTNEKLFF.